This T cell receptor beta chain came from a study of T cell responses to AZD1222 COVID-19 vaccine. Background on the study: Analysis merged second doses at about 4 or about 12 weeks. Study observations and caveats: After two AZD1222 doses, spike-specific TCR breadth and depth rose versus day 0.

This table comes from immunoSEQ multiplex PCR, and its TCRdb copy is limited to in-frame clones, with some not included. The data show 150,000 to 200,000 clones, 90% to 95% seen once. V was shortened by 4 bases and J by 0 bases, with 9 bases between the two germline ends. The CDR3 covers 15 residues. Looked up from germline, CDR1 is MNHEY and CDR2 is SMNVEV (reference sequence). To note about this clone: Its antigen is as yet unknown.

Specimen: peripheral blood, collected on day 0 of AZD1222 vaccination. This chain uses TRBV27 with TRBJ1-4; D is uncertain. This receptor was identified in an adult in good health. CDR3 nucleotides: TGTGCCAGCAGTTCCTATCTTGCAACTAATGAAAAACTGTTTTTT. It codes for CASSSYLATNEKLFF.